Following are 5 T cell receptor beta chains from one sample sequenced in a study of shared clonotypes between healthy human individuals (dated by TCRdb to 2019 to 2021). The library was made by the immunoSEQ multiplex PCR assay. In TCRdb, the immuneACCESS table is reduced to in-frame sequences with V and J assigned. These tables do not hold every clone; where another copy was compared, an unresolved V gene accounts for under half, and the others remain unexplained. The sample table contains 2,500,000 or so clones; only one count was recorded for around nine tenths of them. Under 0.15% of the sample belongs to the ten largest clones. Sample: naive CD4+ T cells sorted from blood. The label giving this sample's cell subset or site can be read as: CD45RA+ positively selected. The source of these receptors is a man between 18 and 35 years old in good health.

This sequence joins TRBV28 and TRBJ1-2; TRBD1 agrees at 7 bases. Trimming cost V 2 bases and J 4 bases; bases outside gene matches: 1. The germline V gene encodes CDR1 MDHEN and CDR2 SYDVKM. This CDR3 has 13 residues. CDR3 region: CASSLDRVYGYTF. CDR3 DNA: TGTGCCAGCAGTTTAGACAGGGTCTATGGCTACACCTTC.

The chain couples TRBV5-1 to TRBJ1-4; the D gene is possibly TRBD1 (5 bases). Looked up from germline, CDR1 is SGHRS and CDR2 is YFSETQ. The CDR3 loop spans 15 amino acids. V was pared by 6 bases and J by 5 bases, with 17 bases between. CDR3 sequence: CASKGLAAGNEKLFF. The CDR3 DNA reads TGCGCCAGCAAAGGTCTCGCGGCAGGGAATGAAAAACTGTTTTTT.

As concerns this clone: Other DNA sequences in this sample translate to the same CDR3. The J gene is TRBJ2-7, the V gene TRBV5-1, with 10 bases identical to TRBD1. Germline V lookup: CDR1 SGHRS, CDR2 YFSETQ. This CDR3 has 14 residues. V lost 2 bases, J lost 3 bases, and 2 bases stayed unmatched. The CDR3 protein is CASSFRDRGYEQYF. The CDR3 DNA reads TGCGCCAGCAGCTTCCGGGACAGGGGCTACGAGCAGTACTTC.

The chain is built from TRBV7-2 and TRBJ1-2; no reliable D call. The V gene lost 4 bases and the J gene lost 5 bases, with 14 bases spanning the gap. The CDR3 is 14 residues long. The germline V gene has CDR1 SGHTA and CDR2 FQGNSA. The CDR3 nucleotides are TGTGCCAGCAGCTACAGAAACTCTGGGTATGGCTACACCTTC. It codes for CASSYRNSGYGYTF.

V usage is TRBV6-6 and J usage is TRBJ2-1; no firm D call. With 2 bases removed from V and 9 bases from J, the gap between germline ends came to 8 bases. Germline values: CDR1 MNHNY, CDR2 SVGAGI (reference sequence). CDR3 length: 12 amino acids. The CDR3 DNA reads as TGTGCCAGCAGTTACACTGACATTGAGCAGTTCTTC. This sequence encodes CASSYTDIEQFF.